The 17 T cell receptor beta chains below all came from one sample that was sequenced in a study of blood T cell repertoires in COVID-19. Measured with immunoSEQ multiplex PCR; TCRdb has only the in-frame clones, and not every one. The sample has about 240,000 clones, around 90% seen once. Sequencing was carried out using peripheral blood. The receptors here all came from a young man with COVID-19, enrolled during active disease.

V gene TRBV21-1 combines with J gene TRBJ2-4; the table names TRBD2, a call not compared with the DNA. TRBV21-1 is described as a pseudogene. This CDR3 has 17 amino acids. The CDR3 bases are TGTGCCAGCAGCTATCTAGCGGGGGGGCTAGCCAAAAACATTCAGTACTTC. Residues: CASSYLAGGLAKNIQYF.

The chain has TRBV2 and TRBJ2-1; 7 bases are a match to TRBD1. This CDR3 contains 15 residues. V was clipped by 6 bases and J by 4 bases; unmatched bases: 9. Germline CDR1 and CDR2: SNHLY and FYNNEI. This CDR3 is CASSGDRAPYNEQFF. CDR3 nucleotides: TGTGCCAGCAGCGGAGACAGGGCCCCTTACAATGAGCAGTTCTTC.

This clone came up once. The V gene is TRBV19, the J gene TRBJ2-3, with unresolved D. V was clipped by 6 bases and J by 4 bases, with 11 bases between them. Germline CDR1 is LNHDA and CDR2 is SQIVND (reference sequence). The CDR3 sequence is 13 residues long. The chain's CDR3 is CASRKPSADTQYF. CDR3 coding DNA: TGTGCCAGTAGGAAACCTTCGGCAGATACGCAGTATTTT. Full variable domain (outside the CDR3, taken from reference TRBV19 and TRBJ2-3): DGGITQSPKYLFRKEGQNVTLSCEQNLNHDAMYWYRQDPGQGLRLIYYSQIVNDFQKGDIAEGYSVSREKKESFPLTVTSAQKNPTAFYLCASRKPSADTQYFGPGTRLTVL.

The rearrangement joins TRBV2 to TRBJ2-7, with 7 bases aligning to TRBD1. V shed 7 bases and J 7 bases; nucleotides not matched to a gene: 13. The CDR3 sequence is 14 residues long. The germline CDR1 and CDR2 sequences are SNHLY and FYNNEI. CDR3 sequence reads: CASKVRGSGEEQYF. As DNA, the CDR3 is TGTGCCAGCAAAGTCAGGGGGTCCGGTGAAGAGCAGTACTTC.

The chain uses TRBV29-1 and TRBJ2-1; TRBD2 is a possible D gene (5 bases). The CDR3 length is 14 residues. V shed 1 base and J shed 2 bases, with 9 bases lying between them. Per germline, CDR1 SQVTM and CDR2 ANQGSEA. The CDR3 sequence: CSVEGRRAYNEQFF. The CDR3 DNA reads TGCAGCGTTGAAGGAAGGCGGGCCTACAATGAGCAGTTCTTC.

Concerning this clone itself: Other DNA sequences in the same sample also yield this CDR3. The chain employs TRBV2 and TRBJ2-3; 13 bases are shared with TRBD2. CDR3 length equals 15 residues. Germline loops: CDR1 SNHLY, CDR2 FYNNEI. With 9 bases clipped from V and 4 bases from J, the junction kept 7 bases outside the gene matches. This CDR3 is CASSRLAGGPDTQYF. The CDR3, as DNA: TGTGCCAGTAGTAGACTAGCGGGGGGACCAGATACGCAGTATTTT.

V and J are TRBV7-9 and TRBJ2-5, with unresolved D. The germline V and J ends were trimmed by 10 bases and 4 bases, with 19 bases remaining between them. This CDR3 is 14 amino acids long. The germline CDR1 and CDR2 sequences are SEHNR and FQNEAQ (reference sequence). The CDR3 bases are TGTGCCATCGCGAAGATGGAGAAAATAGAGACCCAGTACTTC. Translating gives CAIAKMEKIETQYF.

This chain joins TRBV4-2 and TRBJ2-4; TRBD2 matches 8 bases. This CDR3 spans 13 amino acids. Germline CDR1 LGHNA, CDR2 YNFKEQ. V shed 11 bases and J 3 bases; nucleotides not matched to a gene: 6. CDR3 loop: CAPGGLDKNIQYF. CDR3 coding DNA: TGTGCCCCGGGGGGGTTGGACAAAAACATTCAGTACTTC.

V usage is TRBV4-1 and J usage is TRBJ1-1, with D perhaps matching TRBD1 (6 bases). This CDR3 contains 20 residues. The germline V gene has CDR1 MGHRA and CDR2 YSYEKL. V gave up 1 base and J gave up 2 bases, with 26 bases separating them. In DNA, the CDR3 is TGCGCCAGCAGCCAAGGTGAGCCGGAGTTTGGGGGCTGGGGTAACACTGAAGCTTTCTTT. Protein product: CASSQGEPEFGGWGNTEAFF.

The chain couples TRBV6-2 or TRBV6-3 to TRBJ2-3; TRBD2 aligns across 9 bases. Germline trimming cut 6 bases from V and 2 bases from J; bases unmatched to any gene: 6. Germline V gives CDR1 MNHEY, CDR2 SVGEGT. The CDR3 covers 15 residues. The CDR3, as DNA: TGTGCCAGCAGCGGACTAGCGATTATCACAGATACGCAGTATTTT. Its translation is CASSGLAIITDTQYF.

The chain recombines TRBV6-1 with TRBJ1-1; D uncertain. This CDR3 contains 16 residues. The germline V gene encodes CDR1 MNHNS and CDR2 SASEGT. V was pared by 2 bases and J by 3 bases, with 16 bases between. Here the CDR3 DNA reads TGTGCCAGCAGTGAACTAATCGGAGGTTTCCACACTGAAGCTTTCTTT. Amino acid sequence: CASSELIGGFHTEAFF.

CDR3 sequence (DNA): TGCGCCAGCAGCTTGACGACAGGGGGAAGGTACAATGAGCAGTTCTTC. Its protein is CASSLTTGGRYNEQFF. This chain connects TRBV5-1 to TRBJ2-1; 9 bases align to TRBD1. J was trimmed by 4 bases and V by 1 base; bases with no gene match: 6. Germline CDR1 and CDR2: SGHRS and YFSETQ. This CDR3 is 16 amino acids long.

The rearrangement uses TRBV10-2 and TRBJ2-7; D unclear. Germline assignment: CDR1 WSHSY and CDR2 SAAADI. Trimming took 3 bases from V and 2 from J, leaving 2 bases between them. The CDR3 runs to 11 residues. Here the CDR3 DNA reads TGCGCCAGCAGTGATACCTACGAGCAGTACTTC. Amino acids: CASSDTYEQYF.

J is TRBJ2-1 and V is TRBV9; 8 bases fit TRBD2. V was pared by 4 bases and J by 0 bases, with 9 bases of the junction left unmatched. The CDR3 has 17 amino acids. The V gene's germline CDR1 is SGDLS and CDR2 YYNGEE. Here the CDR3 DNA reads TGTGCCAGCAGCCCGTCGCGGGGGGCTAGCTCCTACAATGAGCAGTTCTTC. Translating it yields CASSPSRGASSYNEQFF.

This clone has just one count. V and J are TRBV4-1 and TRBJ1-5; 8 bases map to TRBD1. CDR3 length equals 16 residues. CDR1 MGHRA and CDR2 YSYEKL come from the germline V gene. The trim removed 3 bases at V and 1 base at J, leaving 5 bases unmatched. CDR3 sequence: CASSQTGVGSNQPQHF. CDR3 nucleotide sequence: TGCGCCAGCAGCCAGACAGGGGTGGGAAGCAATCAGCCCCAGCATTTT.

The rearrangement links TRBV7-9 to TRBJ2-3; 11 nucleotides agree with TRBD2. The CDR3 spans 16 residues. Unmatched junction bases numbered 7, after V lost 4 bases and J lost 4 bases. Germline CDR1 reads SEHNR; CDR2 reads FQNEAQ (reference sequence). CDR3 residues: CASSSVAGGHSDTQYF. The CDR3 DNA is TGTGCCAGCAGCTCCGTAGCGGGGGGGCATTCAGATACGCAGTATTTT.

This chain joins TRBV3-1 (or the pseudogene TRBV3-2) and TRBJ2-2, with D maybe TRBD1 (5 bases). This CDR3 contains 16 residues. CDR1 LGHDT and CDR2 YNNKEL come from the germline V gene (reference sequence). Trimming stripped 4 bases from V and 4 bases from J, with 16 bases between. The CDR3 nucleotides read TGTGCCAGCAGCCCCGGTCAGGGTTTGGCCACCGGGGAGCTGTTTTTT. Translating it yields CASSPGQGLATGELFF.